This T cell receptor beta chain was captured by sequencing in a study of blood T cell repertoires in COVID-19. The CDR3 consists of 19 residues. Germline CDR1 is DFQATT and CDR2 is SNEGSKA (reference sequence). Trimming at V came to 3 bases and at J to 4 bases, leaving 12 bases not matched to a gene. Under the authors' procedure: Reference gene primer amplification gave estimated nucleated cell counts. TCRdb's copy holds only in-frame clones and misses some; the assay was immunoSEQ multiplex PCR. V and J calls and clone size are as listed in that table; D and trimming were resolved from the DNA. The repertoire has about 170,000 clones, around 90% of them found once; the top ten carry less than 3%.

The TCR was taken from a woman of 80 years or more with COVID-19, enrolled during active disease. The V and J genes are TRBV20-1 and TRBJ2-2; 15 bases map to TRBD2. What was sequenced was peripheral blood. CDR3 sequence reads: CSASHDRGTSGRSTGELFF. DNA for the CDR3: TGCAGTGCTAGTCACGACAGGGGGACTAGCGGGAGGTCCACCGGGGAGCTGTTTTTT.